Shown below are 20 T cell receptor beta chains from a single sample sequenced in a study of shared clonotypes between healthy human individuals. Clones were read by immunoSEQ multiplex PCR, and TCRdb kept only the in-frame ones, dropping some. The sample consists of fewer than 600,000 clones, approximately 77% of them appearing once. The source material was PBMCs. These receptors all stem from a woman in her forties in good health. Some clones in this sample may be carry-over from other donors' samples.

The chain uses TRBV7-8 and TRBJ2-7; a possible D gene is TRBD1 (5 bases). The CDR3 is 12 residues long. CDR1 and CDR2 (germline): SGHVS, FQNEAQ. Trimming took 2 bases from V and 4 from J, leaving 6 bases between them. The CDR3 DNA is TGTGCCAGCAGCTTACAGGGTTACGAGCAGTACTTC. Residues: CASSLQGYEQYF.

Points on this clone: A far larger clone is off by one base, so a read error is likely. V usage is TRBV11-3 and J usage is TRBJ1-2; D uncertain. Germline loops: CDR1 SGHNT, CDR2 YENEEA. The CDR3 loop spans 12 amino acids. CDR3 protein: CASTLDGYGFTF. The CDR3 DNA sequence: TGTGCCAGCACTCTAGACGGCTATGGCTTCACCTTC.

The CDR3 DNA sequence: TGTGCCAGCTCACCACTTCAGGGGGCCGGGGAGCTGTTTTTT. Protein: CASSPLQGAGELFF. This sequence joins TRBV18 and TRBJ2-2; 7 bases are a match to TRBD1. The CDR3 totals 14 residues. With 1 base clipped from V and 6 bases from J, the junction kept 2 bases outside the gene matches. The germline V gene encodes CDR1 KGHSH and CDR2 LQKENI. Combining the CDR3 with reference TRBV18 and TRBJ2-2 gives the whole variable domain NAGVMQNPRHLVRRRGQEARLRCSPMKGHSHVYWYRQLPEEGLKFMVYLQKENIIDESGMPKERFSAEFPKEGPSILRIQQVVRGDSAAYFCASSPLQGAGELFFGEGSRLTVL.

Comment on this clone: A far larger clone is a single base away, which makes a read error likely. The rearrangement uses TRBV28 and TRBJ1-6, with no clear D. Germline V CDR1 and CDR2: MDHEN, SYDVKM. The CDR3 runs to 13 residues. Trimming took 2 bases from V and 8 from J, leaving 7 bases between them. CDR3 region: CASSLSRDSPLHF. For the CDR3, the DNA is TGTGCCAGCAGTTTAAGTCGTGATTCACCCCTCCACTTT.

The CDR3 spells CSAAGDQGGETQYF. The CDR3 nucleotides are TGCAGCGCCGCCGGTGACCAGGGAGGGGAGACCCAGTACTTC. This chain joins TRBV29-1 and TRBJ2-5; 7 bases fit TRBD2. V lost 7 bases, J lost 5 bases, and 13 bases stayed unmatched. This CDR3 contains 14 residues. Germline V gene sequence: CDR1 SQVTM, CDR2 ANQGSEA.

V gene TRBV2 combines with J gene TRBJ1-5; D unresolved. From germline, CDR1 is SNHLY and CDR2 FYNNEI. The CDR3 runs to 16 residues. V was shortened by 4 bases and J by 5 bases, with 18 bases between the two germline ends. The CDR3 bases are TGTGCCAGCAGTGTAAGGGAGAACAGACCCTATCAGCCCCAGCATTTT. Translating gives CASSVRENRPYQPQHF.

Concerning this clone: A read error is likely here: a far larger clone is one base away. The J gene is TRBJ2-5, the V gene TRBV5-1; D assignment may be TRBD1 or TRBD2 (5 bases each). The last part of the DNA fits TRBJ2-7 better; the J call may be wrong. The germline V gene has CDR1 SGHRS and CDR2 YFSETQ. The CDR3 length is 14 residues. The CDR3 DNA sequence: TGCGCCAGCAGCCGGGACGGCCCCCGAAACGAGCAGTACTTC. Translated, it gives CASSRDGPRNEQYF.

The gene calls are TRBV27 and TRBJ1-2, with 7 bases matching TRBD1. The J segment lost 5 bases and the V segment lost 6 bases, leaving 15 bases of the junction unmatched. This CDR3 has 16 amino acids. Germline lookup yields CDR1 MNHEY and CDR2 SMNVEV (reference sequence). CDR3 DNA: TGTGCCAGCAGACCCCCTGACAGGGTTAGGGTGTATGGCTACACCTTC. Its protein product is CASRPPDRVRVYGYTF.

The chain links TRBV28 to TRBJ2-7, with 11 bases aligning to TRBD1. V lost 6 bases to trimming and J lost 3 bases; unmatched junction nucleotides: 1. The CDR3 length is 13 residues. Germline V gene data show CDR1 as MDHEN and CDR2 as SYDVKM. The CDR3 bases are TGTGCCAGCAGAGGGACAGGGGGCTACGAGCAGTACTTC. Amino acids: CASRGTGGYEQYF.

With respect to this clone: One end of the junction does not line up with germline, which may come from a read error. This chain links TRBV4-2 with TRBJ2-1; the match to TRBD2 covers 11 bases. The CDR3 contains 16 residues. Germline lookup yields CDR1 LGHNA and CDR2 YNFKEQ. CDR3 nucleotides: TGTGCCAGCAACCAAGGGACTAGCGGAGATTACAATGAGCAGTTCTTC. It translates to CASNQGTSGDYNEQFF.

The V and J genes are TRBV25-1 and TRBJ2-7; D call uncertain. The CDR3 is made up of 13 amino acids. CDR1 and CDR2 (germline): MGHDK, SYGVNS. Trimming took off 8 bases at V and 1 base at J, with 12 bases between the two ends. The CDR3 bases are TGTGCCAGCGTCGGTTCTTTATCCTACGAGCAGTACTTC. Translating gives CASVGSLSYEQYF.

The V gene is TRBV6-1, the J gene TRBJ2-7; tentatively, D is TRBD2 (7 bases). The CDR3 contains 14 residues. Germline V lookup: CDR1 MNHNS, CDR2 SASEGT. Between the trimmed V and J ends, which lost 10 bases and 2 bases, there was a span of 18 bases. CDR3 coding DNA: TGTGCCATCAGGCCGAGGGGGAGGGCCTACGAGCAGTACTTC. Amino acid sequence: CAIRPRGRAYEQYF.

The rearrangement uses TRBV2 and TRBJ1-5; 7 positions agree with TRBD1. This CDR3 region has 15 residues. Trimming took 5 bases from V and 4 from J; bases not matched to a gene: 8. Germline V gene lookup returns CDR1 SNHLY and CDR2 FYNNEI. As DNA, the CDR3 is TGTGCCAGCAGTCTTTCGACAGGGATAAATCAGCCCCAGCATTTT. Protein sequence: CASSLSTGINQPQHF.

Worth noting for this clone: Just one base apart from a much larger clone, this may be a read error. The CDR3 does not end in the conserved phenylalanine or tryptophan, so this is likely a read error. The V gene is TRBV5-4, the J gene TRBJ2-2; 7 bases agree with TRBD1. This CDR3 region has 15 residues. Germline loops: CDR1 SGHNT, CDR2 YYREEE (reference sequence). V shed 4 bases, J shed 4 bases, and the junction held 7 bases outside the gene matches. The CDR3 DNA follows: TGTGCCAGCAGCGCGACAGGGCGGGCCACCGGGGAGCTGTTTCTT. Its translation: CASSATGRATGELFL.

This clone has only one observation. The J gene is TRBJ2-7, the V gene TRBV19; no clear D gene. The germline V and J ends were trimmed by 5 bases and 0 bases, with 8 bases remaining between them. From germline, CDR1 is LNHDA and CDR2 SQIVND (reference sequence). The CDR3 spans 13 residues. CDR3 protein: CASSPHSSYEQYF. The CDR3 nucleotides read TGTGCCAGTAGTCCCCACTCCTCCTACGAGCAGTACTTC.

The V gene is TRBV9, the J gene TRBJ1-1, with D possibly matching TRBD1 (5 bases). V shed 3 bases and J shed 7 bases, with 28 bases lying between them. The germline CDR1 and CDR2 sequences are SGDLS and YYNGEE. This CDR3 contains 18 residues. CDR3 sequence (DNA): TGTGCCAGCAGCGCTAGGCGGGGCCCCCTTTTGAGAGAGGGTGAAGCTTTCTTT. Its protein is CASSARRGPLLREGEAFF.

The chain recombines TRBV29-1 with TRBJ2-2, with 8 nucleotides matching TRBD2. The germline gives CDR1 SQVTM, CDR2 ANQGSEA. CDR3 size: 12 residues. The J segment lost 9 bases and the V segment lost 7 bases, leaving 7 bases of the junction unmatched. The CDR3 bases are TGCAGCGCCTCGGGGGGGAGGCGGGAGCTGTTTTTT. Its translation: CSASGGRRELFF.

The V gene is TRBV9, the J gene TRBJ2-3, with a weak D call TRBD2 (6 bases). CDR3 length equals 12 residues. Between the trimmed V and J ends, which lost 3 bases and 8 bases, there was a span of 10 bases. From germline, CDR1 is SGDLS and CDR2 YYNGEE. CDR3 loop: CASSATRGTQYF. In nucleotides, the CDR3 is TGTGCCAGCAGCGCGACTAGGGGTACGCAGTATTTT. The whole variable domain, filled in from reference TRBV9 and TRBJ2-3, reads DSGVTQTPKHLITATGQRVTLRCSPRSGDLSVYWYQQSLDQGLQFLIQYYNGEERAKGNILERFSAQQFPDLHSELNLSSLELGDSALYFCASSATRGTQYFGPGTRLTVL.

This chain connects TRBV28 to TRBJ2-2, with D uncertain. The CDR3 extends over 15 amino acids. The V gene's germline CDR1 is MDHEN and CDR2 SYDVKM. The V end lost 4 bases, the J end lost 0 bases, and 9 bases lay between the germline ends. The CDR3 DNA follows: TGTGCCAGCAGTTCGGGCGACTCGAACACCGGGGAGCTGTTTTTT. This gives the protein CASSSGDSNTGELFF. Full variable domain (missing parts from reference TRBV28 and TRBJ2-2): DVKVTQSSRYLVKRTGEKVFLECVQDMDHENMFWYRQDPGLGLRLIYFSYDVKMKEKGDIPEGYSVSREKKERFSLILESASTNQTSMYLCASSSGDSNTGELFFGEGSRLTVL.

This clone was seen many times. The sample holds other DNA sequences that translate to the same CDR3. The V gene is TRBV27, the J gene TRBJ1-6; tentative D call: TRBD1 (6 bases). This CDR3 is 14 amino acids long. V was shortened by 8 bases and J by 7 bases, with 15 bases between the two germline ends. Germline V gene lookup returns CDR1 MNHEY and CDR2 SMNVEV (reference sequence). The CDR3 DNA is TGTGCCAGCTCTTATAGGGGGGGAAATTCACCCCTCCACTTT. This sequence encodes CASSYRGGNSPLHF.